A single sample is the source of the 17 T cell receptor beta chains below, sequenced in a study of beta chain features in type 1 diabetes. Study conclusions and caveats: When Type 1 diabetes patients were examined, their TCRB CDR3s proved moderately but significantly shorter in all four CD4+ subsets.

Expressed TCRB transcripts were sequenced because the isolated RNA had all been reverse transcribed beforehand. This table comes from immunoSEQ multiplex PCR, and its TCRdb copy is limited to in-frame clones, with some not included. The repertoire includes around 260,000 clones, about 20% of them detected once, and about 0.028% sits in the top ten. Their antigens are not known. What was sequenced was naive CD4+ T cells from blood. The receptors originated from a woman in her thirties or forties with type 1 diabetes.

The chain couples TRBV18 to TRBJ2-6; no clear D gene. There are 17 residues in the CDR3. V was clipped by 3 bases and J by 1 base, with 13 bases between them. CDR1 and CDR2 (germline): KGHSH, LQKENI. CDR3 DNA: TGTGCCAGCTCACCGACACTGAACCCTTCTGGGGCCAACGTCCTGACTTTC. Protein sequence: CASSPTLNPSGANVLTF. Combining the CDR3 with reference TRBV18 and TRBJ2-6 gives the whole variable domain NAGVMQNPRHLVRRRGQEARLRCSPMKGHSHVYWYRQLPEEGLKFMVYLQKENIIDESGMPKERFSAEFPKEGPSILRIQQVVRGDSAAYFCASSPTLNPSGANVLTFGAGSRLTVL.

The chain is built from TRBV14 and TRBJ2-7; tentatively, D is TRBD1 (5 bases). The CDR3 consists of 14 residues. CDR1 is SGHDN, CDR2 FVKESK, per germline. Trimming took off 3 bases at V and 3 bases at J, with 12 bases between the two ends. The CDR3 coding sequence is TGTGCCAGCAGCCAGTATCAGGGAAACTACGAGCAGTACTTC. Protein: CASSQYQGNYEQYF.

In its sample, this clone was seen once. DNA of the CDR3: TGTGCCAGCAGCTTGCGGAGACTAGCGGGAGACAATGAGCAGTTCTTC. Translated, it gives CASSLRRLAGDNEQFF. The J gene is TRBJ2-1, the V gene TRBV5-4; TRBD2 agrees at 12 bases. Trimming cost V 1 base and J 5 bases; bases outside gene matches: 4. CDR3 size: 16 residues. CDR1 and CDR2 from the germline V gene are SGHNT and YYREEE (reference sequence). Full variable domain (rest looked up from reference TRBV5-4 and TRBJ2-1): ETGVTQSPTHLIKTRGQQVTLRCSSQSGHNTVSWYQQALGQGPQFIFQYYREEENGRGNFPPRFSGLQFPNYSSELNVNALELDDSALYLCASSLRRLAGDNEQFFGPGTRLTVL.

This clone showed up just a few times. The chain employs TRBV2 and TRBJ1-1; D perhaps matches TRBD1 (6 bases). Trimming took off 4 bases at V and 1 base at J, with 10 bases between the two ends. CDR1 is SNHLY and CDR2 is FYNNEI in the germline V gene. This CDR3 contains 14 residues. CDR3 sequence: CASSGTAQNTEAFF. CDR3 sequence (DNA): TGTGCCAGCAGTGGGACAGCCCAGAACACTGAAGCTTTCTTT.

This clone appeared a few times. The V gene is TRBV16, the J gene TRBJ1-5, with D possibly being TRBD1 (5 bases). The CDR3 contains 17 residues. V was shortened by 0 bases and J by 0 bases, with 12 bases between the two germline ends. The germline gives CDR1 KGHSY, CDR2 FQNENV. CDR3 sequence: CASSQSGDSYSNQPQHF. The DNA for the CDR3 is TGTGCCAGCAGCCAATCAGGAGACAGCTATAGCAATCAGCCCCAGCATTTT.

The genes are TRBV28 and TRBJ1-1; D unclear. Between the trimmed V and J ends, which lost 3 bases and 11 bases, there was a span of 13 bases. This CDR3 spans 12 amino acids. Germline V gene sequence: CDR1 MDHEN, CDR2 SYDVKM. CDR3 coding DNA: TGTGCCAGCAGTTTGTCGCTTCAAGCGGCTTTCTTT. It codes for CASSLSLQAAFF.

The sample holds a few counts of this clone. V gene TRBV9 combines with J gene TRBJ2-5; D might be TRBD2 (6 bases). Germline values: CDR1 SGDLS, CDR2 YYNGEE. The CDR3 is 15 residues long. The ends were cut back, 4 bases at V and 2 bases at J, with 15 bases in the middle. The CDR3 region is CASSPGGLQQETQYF. DNA of the CDR3: TGTGCCAGCAGCCCCGGGGGACTGCAGCAAGAGACCCAGTACTTC.

The table lists this clone with a few counts. This chain links TRBV29-1 with TRBJ1-3; unclear D gene. The CDR3 runs 13 residues. V lost 4 bases and J 2 bases, leaving 9 bases between the germline ends. Germline CDR1 and CDR2: SQVTM and ANQGSEA. The chain's CDR3 is CSVGEAPGNTIYF. For the CDR3, the DNA is TGCAGCGTTGGTGAGGCTCCTGGAAACACCATATATTTT.

This clone was seen only a few times. The rearrangement links TRBV19 to TRBJ2-3; 10 bases map to TRBD2. The germline gives CDR1 LNHDA, CDR2 SQIVND (reference sequence). This CDR3 has 15 amino acids. Trimming at V came to 5 bases and at J to 6 bases, leaving 8 bases not matched to a gene. CDR3 in DNA: TGTGCCAGTAGTCGCCTAGCGGGAGATACCGATACGCAGTATTTT. It codes for CASSRLAGDTDTQYF.

In this sample, this clone turned up once. V usage is TRBV5-4 and J usage is TRBJ2-2, with 7 bases lining up with TRBD1. This CDR3 comprises 15 residues. V dropped 2 bases and J dropped 5; count of bases not matched to a gene: 6. The V gene's germline CDR1 is SGHNT and CDR2 YYREEE (reference sequence). Written as DNA, the CDR3 is TGTGCCAGCAGCTTCGGACAGGAATGGACCGGGGAGCTGTTTTTT. Protein product: CASSFGQEWTGELFF.

The chain employs TRBV10-3 and TRBJ1-2; D uncertain. The CDR3 sequence is 12 residues long. Trimming cost V 5 bases and J 2 bases, with 6 bases left between them. Germline assignment: CDR1 ENHRY and CDR2 SYGVKD. Here the CDR3 reads CAISTENYGYTF. In nucleotides, the CDR3 is TGTGCCATCAGTACAGAGAACTATGGCTACACCTTC.

This chain connects TRBV5-1 to TRBJ1-1; D is undetermined. Germline-derived CDR1 and CDR2 are SGHRS and YFSETQ. V dropped 2 bases and J dropped 0 bases, with 8 bases sitting between them. CDR3 size: 14 residues. As DNA, the CDR3 is TGCGCCAGCAGCTTATACTCTATGAACACTGAAGCTTTCTTT. It yields the protein CASSLYSMNTEAFF.

In its sample, this clone was seen a few times. The chain combines TRBV28 with TRBJ1-1; TRBD1 might be the D (5 bases). Looked up from germline, CDR1 is MDHEN and CDR2 is SYDVKM. The CDR3 runs to 16 residues. The V gene lost 2 bases and the J gene lost 1 base, with 14 bases spanning the gap. In DNA, the CDR3 is TGTGCCAGCAGTTTAGGTCGGGGGAGGGCGAACACTGAAGCTTTCTTT. It translates to CASSLGRGRANTEAFF.

The chain employs TRBV6-6 and TRBJ2-7; maybe TRBD2 (6 bases). The germline V gene encodes CDR1 MNHNY and CDR2 SVGAGI (reference sequence). Between the trimmed V and J ends, which lost 5 bases and 6 bases, there was a span of 11 bases. This CDR3 has 12 residues. The CDR3 loop reads CASSPTSVEQYF. Here the CDR3 DNA reads TGTGCCAGCAGTCCGACTAGTGTCGAGCAGTACTTC.

The chain has TRBV18 and TRBJ2-7; perhaps TRBD1 as D (6 bases). CDR1 and CDR2 from the germline V gene are KGHSH and LQKENI. The CDR3 spans 15 residues. Trimming took 3 bases from V and 2 from J, leaving 14 bases between them. The DNA of the CDR3 is TGTGCCAGCTCACCGCAGGGGATAGGGGCCTACGAGCAGTACTTC. Amino acid sequence: CASSPQGIGAYEQYF. Variable domain in full (rest from reference TRBV18 and TRBJ2-7): NAGVMQNPRHLVRRRGQEARLRCSPMKGHSHVYWYRQLPEEGLKFMVYLQKENIIDESGMPKERFSAEFPKEGPSILRIQQVVRGDSAAYFCASSPQGIGAYEQYFGPGTRLTVT.

CDR3 sequence: CASSVPGSNQPQHF. The CDR3 DNA sequence: TGTGCCAGCAGTGTTCCGGGTAGCAATCAGCCCCAGCATTTT. This chain uses TRBV25-1 with TRBJ1-5; D is uncertain. V was pared by 4 bases and J by 0 bases, with 7 bases between. The CDR3 extends over 14 amino acids. CDR1 and CDR2 (germline): MGHDK, SYGVNS.

Worth noting for this clone: A junction end diverges from the germline sequence, so it may reflect a read error. V usage is TRBV14 and J usage is TRBJ2-1, with TRBD1 as a possible D gene (6 bases). The germline CDR1 and CDR2 sequences are SGHDN and FVKESK. CDR3 size: 13 residues. Written as DNA, the CDR3 is TGTGCCAGCACCCAAGACAGGTACAATGAGCAGTTCTTC. Its translation is CASTQDRYNEQFF.